The rows below give T cell receptor beta chains drawn from one sample of a study of blood T cell repertoires in COVID-19. TCRdb's table, derived via immunoSEQ multiplex PCR, lists solely in-frame clones and lacks some. Found here are about 400,000 clones, approximately 89% of them singletons; the top ten hold less than 2.5%. The sequencing input was PBMCs or T cells enriched from blood (not recorded which). Receptors were obtained from a man aged 35-49 years in a cohort exposed to, infected with or recovered from COVID-19 (not recorded which). CDR3s include the opening cysteine and the closing phenylalanine or tryptophan.

>TRBV29-1
CSVEVQAQGTEAFF
>TRBV19
CASRGDRAAGYTF
>TRBV7-6
CASSLEVQGTGNTIYF
>TRBV28
CASSFSFGTGRDTQYF
>TRBV10-1
CASTGGLGGTDTQYF
>TRBV14
CASSIRDTGELFF
>TRBV6-4
CASSDQAGSPLHF
>TRBV27
CASLGGGAGGYTF
>TRBV5-1
CASSFRDREDEKLFF
>TRBV27
CASSPVALGEQFF
>TRBV5-5
CASSWTGNEQYF
>TRBV5-1
CASSTGTGASSPLHF
>TRBV9
CASSAGQGDSPLHF
>TRBV7-9
CASSEHRDQETQYF
>TRBV5-1
CASRLGVGEKLFF
>TRBV2
CASSVRGRTSTDTQYF
>TRBV7-9
CASSPQAATNEKLFF
>TRBV30
CAWRNQGGSYEQYF
>TRBV7-2
CASSPSLPSGRWRTYEQYF
>TRBV15
CATSRGVTEAFF
>TRBV7-2
CASSRGTSGHFSYEQYF
>TRBV19
CASSILGGQTDTQYF
>TRBV6-1
CASSEEGRVTEAFF
>TRBV4-2
CASSLDGGGAYNSPLHF
>TRBV5-1
CASSLGQKQETQYF
>TRBV18
CASSPGTGGEKLFF
>TRBV3-1/TRBV3-2
CASSLQTPSNEQFF
>TRBV10-1
CASSPGQGAVDEQFF
>TRBV30
CAWSTGGSGANVLTF
>TRBV14
CASSHRGSGHTEAFF
>TRBV18
CASSAQGIGNTQYF
>TRBV7-9
CASSFGQGTEGYTF
>TRBV7-2
CASSFSGSGANVLTF
>TRBV5-8
CASSPPHGSGQYNEQFF
>TRBV5-6
CASSLVLGGLEQFF
>TRBV7-3
CASSLGTSGFGTDTQYF
>TRBV28
CASSLGGRVYEQYF
>TRBV7-9
CASSRAQGGGTDTQYF
>TRBV2
CASSRAGQEYEQYF
>TRBV25-1
CASSGYRGNTEAFF
>TRBV5-1
CASSLGQGAWGTSGSRSYNEQFF
>TRBV7-2
CASSLVVGVYNEQFF
>TRBV19
CASGRAVSYNEQFF
>TRBV11-3
CASSPRTSSDEQFF
>TRBV14
CASSQVISSGNTIYF
>TRBV30
CAWSELADGETQYF
>TRBV19
CASSIGLKETQYF
>TRBV15
CATSREAGEYNQPQHF